The sequence of this TCR beta chain was determined in a study of cytomegalovirus exposure and HLA in healthy donors. Germline lookup yields CDR1 SQVTM and CDR2 ANQGSEA. V shed 4 bases, J shed 9 bases, and the junction held 14 bases outside the gene matches. CDR3 size: 14 residues. This PCR relied on a set of 60 Vbeta primers and 13 Jbeta primers. TCRdb keeps only in-frame clones here, not all; method: immunoSEQ multiplex PCR. The sample comprises about 130,000 clones, about 82% of which are singletons, and approximately 4.3% rests with the top ten. Study results and caveats: In a later analysis, HLA-associated TCR beta chains were more clonally expanded than equally common others. There were some V segments, including TRBV6-2 and TRBV6-3, excluded as indistinguishable.

Concerning this clone itself: No antigen is known for it.

Regarding donors, all were healthy bone marrow donors. The rearrangement links TRBV29-1 to TRBJ2-7; 8 bases fit TRBD1. This TCR came from a man younger than 40 in good health. Source material: PBMCs. Here the CDR3 reads CSVGRGTGEVAQYF. As DNA, the CDR3 is TGCAGCGTTGGGCGAGGGACAGGAGAGGTCGCGCAGTACTTC.